A single T cell receptor (beta chain) is shown here with its context. The sample holds one count of this clone. No cognate antigen has been identified for it. Base qualities are not provided; no much larger clone lies one nucleotide away. This sample was included in a study of cytomegalovirus exposure and HLA in healthy donors (dated by TCRdb to 2017 to 2019). About the full investigation: An earlier analysis of approximately 640 of the donors reported 250 to 350 Gb of sequence data and some 120 million unique TCR beta sequences from about 179 million T cells. Approximately 300 gigabases of sequencing data and 70 million to 100 million unique TCR sequences made up an early release that covered fewer than 650 HLA-typed donors. The genetic ancestry cluster associated with self-reported Caucasian donors included around 76% of the 300 to 450 genotyped donors. The study aimed to test whether signatures of past pathogen exposure could be identified by cataloging public T cell receptors. Using immunosequencing, the study profiled T cell repertoires from about 620 subjects and related those repertoires to cytomegalovirus serostatus. In addition to the first cohort of around 670 subjects, a separate validation cohort of 130 or so different subjects was used. The study combined high-throughput TCR immunosequencing, statistical association of individual TCRs with disease status, and machine learning to predict cytomegalovirus infection status. A later analysis re-examined previously published TCR beta repertoires from around 670 donors and added high-resolution HLA genotyping to investigate patterns of TCR occurrence. In the later analysis, no new phenotypic data were used to find candidate immune exposures; instead, reliance was placed on TCR beta sequences and their occurrence across donors. In an earlier analysis of around 540 of the donors, high-throughput TCR beta sequencing was used to judge whether each TCR beta V gene segment behaved as functional or pseudogenic. Donor age, sex, ethnicity and CMV serostatus were compiled together with the repertoire data. A later genetic analysis used genome-wide SNP genotypes for about three fifths of the 666 donors, treating that subset as a discovery cohort. Every repertoire in the discovery cohort had been generated on one and the same sequencing platform. HLA typing included class I and class II loci at four-digit resolution. The number of donors typed differed by locus, with roughly 629-640 for A, B, C, DRB1 and DQB1, roughly 520 for DQA1, 600 to 610 for DPA1, and 472 for DPB1. Five DR-DQ haplotypes were treated as single units for association and clustering because of strong linkage in the cohort. Across some 400 genotyped donors of the cohort, an average of 235,054 unique TCR beta nucleotide sequences per donor were sequenced, and roughly 17% of those sequences were non-productive.

Per the germline V gene (reference sequence), SGHNT is the CDR1 and YYREEE is the CDR2. V is cut back by 0 bases and J by 2 bases, with 4 bases in the junction unmatched. From its cysteine to its phenylalanine, the CDR3 spans 15 amino acids. Only CDR3 DNA is held: 45 bases, read in frame from base 1. Findings and caveats that apply to the study as a whole: In a later genetic analysis, a missense DCLRE1C variant was associated with V-gene and J-gene trimming of TCR beta chains, and the association was replicated in an independent cohort. A further reported finding was that TCR beta sequences accurately predicted the HLA-A and HLA-B alleles for most subjects in the first cohort. Most TCR sequences were seen in very few donors, while some public TCRs were found in many individuals. Correlated functional status among segregating V segments might be attributable to linkage disequilibrium, but an unknown experimental factor could not be ruled out. According to a later genetic analysis, donors in an Asian-associated ancestry cluster had fewer N-insertions in productive TCRs than the approximately 630-donor mean. In a later analysis, HLA-associated TCR beta chains were found to be more clonally expanded and to have lower generation probabilities than equally common non-associated chains. Specific HLA alleles were associated with 15,000 to 20,000 TCR beta sequences at a false discovery rate of 0.05 in a later analysis. Because counts were too low, seventeen rarely observed V segments, including chromosome 9 orphons, were left out of the earlier analysis of about 620 of the donors. For the cohort, immune exposure information was limited to CMV serostatus. Cytomegalovirus status was reported to be diagnosed by the classifier with high specificity and sensitivity in both the original and validation cohorts. A total of 164 TCR beta chains were listed by the study as associated with cytomegalovirus. When HLA alleles, especially DR and DQ, strongly co-occurred, TCR associations were difficult to assign to individual alleles. Three of the identified cytomegalovirus-associated TCR beta chains were confirmed in vitro to be specific for cytomegalovirus antigens. A cluster of highly shared sequence variants was judged likely to be a technical artifact of the sequencing pipeline. A later analysis found that most CMV-associated TCR beta chains appeared HLA-restricted, with HLA associations seemingly driven largely by CMV exposure. The presence/absence analyses assumed that sequencing depth was roughly uniform across donors, and that assumption may not be true. An earlier analysis of several hundred of the donors showed that most TCR beta V segments appeared in productive rearrangements either about 90% or about 30% of the time, which broadly matched IMGT annotations. This cohort had only TCR beta chains sequenced, and the lack of alpha or paired-chain data limited which features could be detected. A later analysis found that TCR association rates varied across HLA loci, with DRB1 alleles showing the most associated TCRs and HLA-C alleles the fewest. A later analysis reported that several top co-occurrence clusters appeared linked to parvovirus B19, influenza, CMV and Epstein-Barr virus. The authors suggested that the approach could potentially be extended to other disease states and immunological phenotypes. The 87-base-pair reads could not distinguish some IMGT-functional V segments, including TRBV6-2 and TRBV6-3, so those segments were excluded. Because HLA typing was missing for some donors at each locus, association tests included only the typed subset.

The cohort comprised some 700 healthy bone marrow donors. At the time of sampling, every cohort member was nominally healthy, though immune exposures that went unrecorded were likely present. The donor was CMV seronegative and was included in the group of hundreds of seronegative cohort members. Every donor gave a peripheral blood sample, and the peripheral blood mononuclear cells from that sample were used for TCR beta sequencing. Genomic DNA extraction from the blood cell samples was performed with the Qiagen DNeasy Blood Extraction Kit. Library preparation was by the immunoSEQ multiplex PCR assay. For the multiplex PCR, a mixture combining 60 forward primers for TCR Vbeta segments and 13 reverse primers for TCR Jbeta segments was used. The CDR3 region of rearranged TCR beta genes was amplified from genomic DNA by a multiplex PCR assay. On the Illumina HiSeq System, the amplified TCR beta libraries were sequenced as 87-base-pair reads. As for the authors' bioinformatics: Across the roughly 640 repertoires, a later analysis counted about 81 million unique TCR beta chains, approximately 10 million of which were shared by at least two donors. A nearest-neighbor algorithm error-corrected the raw reads and collapsed the reads into unique sequences, merging closely related sequences to remove PCR and sequencing errors. Alignment of CDR3 sequences to IMGT reference sequences was used to assign V, D and J gene segments. For a sequence to be retained, a match of at least six nucleotides was required to both a V gene segment and a J gene segment. A rearrangement counted as productive if the CDR3 had no stop codons and remained in frame with V and J, and every other rearrangement counted as non-productive. Following IMGT convention, CDR3 was defined as the stretch from the second conserved V-encoded cysteine to the conserved J-encoded phenylalanine. The earlier analysis of about 610 of the donors excluded any sequence lacking an unambiguous match to a single V gene segment. An earlier analysis of approximately 590 of the donors called V segments functional above 56.7% productive rearrangements and segregating when the between-donor standard deviation exceeded 5%. A statistical classification framework was built to diagnose cytomegalovirus status from the catalog of TCR beta chain sequences. A later analysis assigned V and J genes by comparing TCR nucleotide sequences with IMGT/GENE-DB human TR gene sequences. In a later analysis, CDR3 sequences and most-parsimonious VDJ recombination scenarios were assigned using the TCRdist pipeline. In a later analysis, each TCR beta chain was defined by its CDR3 amino acid sequence together with its V-gene family, and reads lacking a unique V-gene family were excluded. As a way to deal with suspected cross-contamination and a sequencing artifact, a later analysis dropped hundreds of nucleotide sequences that were highly shared and had low generation probability. For each public chain, a later analysis derived a clonal expansion index from normalized ranks of inferred template counts within each repertoire. In a later analysis, generation probabilities were computed using a VDJ recombination model fitted to out-of-frame rearrangements, and the results were checked against IGoR. A later analysis scored TCR-TCR, TCR-HLA and TCR-CMV co-occurrence with hypergeometric tests, applying a repertoire-size bias correction to TCR pairs. False discovery rates were estimated in a later analysis by permuting HLA or CMV assignments 20 times. In a later analysis, co-occurring TCRs were grouped using DBSCAN, and TCRdist sequence similarity was added for clustering within HLA-allele-positive subsets. Co-occurrence clustering excluded repertoires with fewer than 30,000 or more than 120,000 public chains, plus five with anomalous nucleotide sharing. Sourced from immuneACCESS, this table was stored by TCRdb with only in-frame sequences that have V and J called. A share of the clones is absent; for the studies checked, an unresolved V gene accounts for under half, and the remainder has no known explanation. V and J calls and clone size are those listed in that table; D and trimming were worked out from the DNA. This sample gives some 66,000 clones in total; more than 80% of them show up just once. About 3.2% of the sample is taken by the ten largest.

Recombination linked TRBV5-4 to TRBJ1-2; TRBD1 lines up with 7 middle nucleotides. Material: PBMCs. This receptor was obtained from a woman between 25 and 40 years old in good health and CMV-seronegative. The CDR3 protein is CASSLEGTANYGYTF. Read as DNA, the sequence is TGTGCCAGCAGCTTGGAAGGGACAGCCAACTATGGCTACACCTTC.